This record covers a single T cell receptor beta chain. These data come from a study of blood T cell repertoires in COVID-19. Original methodology: For nucleated cells, counts were estimated from reference gene primer amplification. Sequenced by immunoSEQ multiplex PCR; TCRdb stores in-frame clones only, minus some. That table is the source of V, J and clone size, and D and trimming were worked out from the DNA. The repertoire holds about 150,000 clones, 85% seen once, with 6.5% to 9.5% in the top ten. The germline gives CDR1 LNHDA, CDR2 SQIVND (reference sequence). The CDR3 covers 13 residues. The V end lost 3 bases, the J end lost 7 bases, and 7 bases lay between the germline ends.

The clonotype comes from an elderly woman with COVID-19, enrolled during active disease. The J gene is TRBJ1-6, the V gene TRBV19; D gene uncertain. The sample was peripheral blood. DNA of the CDR3: TGTGCCAGTAGTATGCAGGAAAATTCACCCCTCCACTTT. Amino acid sequence: CASSMQENSPLHF.